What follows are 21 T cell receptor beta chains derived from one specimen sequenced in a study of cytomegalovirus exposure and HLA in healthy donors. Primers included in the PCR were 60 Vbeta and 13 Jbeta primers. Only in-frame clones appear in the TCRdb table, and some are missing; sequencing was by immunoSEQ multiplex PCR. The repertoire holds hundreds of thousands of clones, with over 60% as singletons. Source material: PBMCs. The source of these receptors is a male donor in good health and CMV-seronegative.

Here the CDR3 reads CASSVGHRDYEQYF. The DNA of the CDR3 is TGTGCCAGCAGCGTAGGGCACAGGGATTACGAGCAGTACTTC. The chain joins TRBV9 to TRBJ2-7, with a possible D match to TRBD1 (6 bases). CDR1 and CDR2 from the germline V gene are SGDLS and YYNGEE. V dropped 0 bases and J dropped 4 bases, with 11 bases sitting between them. The CDR3 is 14 amino acids.

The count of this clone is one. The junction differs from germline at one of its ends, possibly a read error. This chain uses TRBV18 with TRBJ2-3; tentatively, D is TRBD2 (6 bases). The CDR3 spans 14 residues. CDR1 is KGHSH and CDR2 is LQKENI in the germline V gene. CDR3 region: CASSSPGGGDTQYF. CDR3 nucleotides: TGTGCCAGCTCATCACCCGGGGGTGGAGATACGCAGTATTTT.

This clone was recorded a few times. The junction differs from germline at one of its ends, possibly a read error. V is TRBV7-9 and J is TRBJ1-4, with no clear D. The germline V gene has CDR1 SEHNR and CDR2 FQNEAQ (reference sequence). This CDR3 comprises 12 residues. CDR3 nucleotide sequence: TGTTCCAGCGGGTCTAGAAATGAAAAACTGTTTTTT. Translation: CSSGSRNEKLFF.

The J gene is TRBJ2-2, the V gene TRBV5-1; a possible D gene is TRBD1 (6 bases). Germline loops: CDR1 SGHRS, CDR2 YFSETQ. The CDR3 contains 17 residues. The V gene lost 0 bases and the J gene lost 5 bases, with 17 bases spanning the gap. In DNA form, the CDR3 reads TGCGCCAGCAGCTTGGCCGAAGTGGGGGCCGGAACCGGGGAGCTGTTTTTT. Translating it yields CASSLAEVGAGTGELFF.

The CDR3 spells CASSEGDKRYGYTF. The CDR3 bases are TGTGCCAGCAGCGAGGGGGACAAAAGATATGGCTACACCTTC. The rearrangement uses TRBV7-9 and TRBJ1-2, with a tentative D call TRBD1 (6 bases). The CDR3 covers 14 residues. Germline V lookup: CDR1 SEHNR, CDR2 FQNEAQ (reference sequence). Deletions cut 5 bases from V and 5 bases from J, with 15 bases between.

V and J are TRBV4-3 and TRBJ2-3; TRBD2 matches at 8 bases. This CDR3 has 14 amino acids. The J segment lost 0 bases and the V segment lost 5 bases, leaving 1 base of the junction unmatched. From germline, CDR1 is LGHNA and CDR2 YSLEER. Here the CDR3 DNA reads TGCGCCAGCAGCTTAGCGGGGAGCACAGATACGCAGTATTTT. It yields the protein CASSLAGSTDTQYF.

The CDR3 region is CASSKRDRVAYEQYF. CDR3 DNA: TGTGCCAGCAGCAAGCGGGACAGGGTTGCCTACGAGCAGTACTTC. The V gene is TRBV14, the J gene TRBJ2-7; 9 bases align to TRBD1. With 5 bases clipped from V and 2 bases from J, the junction kept 7 bases outside the gene matches. Germline V gene lookup returns CDR1 SGHDN and CDR2 FVKESK. The CDR3 is 15 amino acids. The full variable domain, in which reference TRBV14 and TRBJ2-7 provide the parts outside the CDR3, is EAGVTQFPSHSVIEKGQTVTLRCDPISGHDNLYWYRRVMGKEIKFLLHFVKESKQDESGMPNNRFLAERTGGTYSTLKVQPAELEDSGVYFCASSKRDRVAYEQYFGPGTRLTVT.

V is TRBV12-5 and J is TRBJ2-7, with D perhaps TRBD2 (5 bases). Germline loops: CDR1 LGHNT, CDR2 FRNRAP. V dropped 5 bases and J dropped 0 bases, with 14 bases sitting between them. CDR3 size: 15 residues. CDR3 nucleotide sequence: TGTGCTAGTGGTAAGGACCTTGGGAGCTCCTACGAGCAGTACTTC. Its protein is CASGKDLGSSYEQYF.

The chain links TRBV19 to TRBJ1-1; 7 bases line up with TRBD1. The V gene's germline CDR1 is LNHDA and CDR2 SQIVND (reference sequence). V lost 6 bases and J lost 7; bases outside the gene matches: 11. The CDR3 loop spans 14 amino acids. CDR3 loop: CASRPGQDSGEAFF. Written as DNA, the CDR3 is TGTGCCAGTAGGCCCGGACAGGATAGCGGTGAAGCTTTCTTT. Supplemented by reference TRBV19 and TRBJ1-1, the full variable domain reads DGGITQSPKYLFRKEGQNVTLSCEQNLNHDAMYWYRQDPGQGLRLIYYSQIVNDFQKGDIAEGYSVSREKKESFPLTVTSAQKNPTAFYLCASRPGQDSGEAFFGQGTRLTVV.

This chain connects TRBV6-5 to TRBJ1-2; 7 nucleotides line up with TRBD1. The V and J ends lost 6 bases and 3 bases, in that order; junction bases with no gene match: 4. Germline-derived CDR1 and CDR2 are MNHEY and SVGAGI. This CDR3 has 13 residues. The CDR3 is CASRRGPDYGYTF. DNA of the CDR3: TGTGCCAGCAGGAGGGGGCCAGACTATGGCTACACCTTC.

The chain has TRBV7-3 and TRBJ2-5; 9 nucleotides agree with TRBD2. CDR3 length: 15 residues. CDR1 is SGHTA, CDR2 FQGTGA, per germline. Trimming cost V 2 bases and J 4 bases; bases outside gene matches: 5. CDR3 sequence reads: CASSLLGLAGETQYF. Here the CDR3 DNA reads TGTGCCAGCAGCTTACTGGGACTAGCAGGAGAGACCCAGTACTTC.

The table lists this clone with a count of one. Written as DNA, the CDR3 is TGTGCCAGCAGCTACGTTACAAACACTGAAGCTTTCTTT. Translated, it gives CASSYVTNTEAFF. This chain connects TRBV7-2 to TRBJ1-1; D gene unclear. The length of the CDR3 is 13 residues. Per germline, CDR1 SGHTA and CDR2 FQGNSA. The V end lost 4 bases, the J end lost 2 bases, and 8 bases lay between the germline ends.

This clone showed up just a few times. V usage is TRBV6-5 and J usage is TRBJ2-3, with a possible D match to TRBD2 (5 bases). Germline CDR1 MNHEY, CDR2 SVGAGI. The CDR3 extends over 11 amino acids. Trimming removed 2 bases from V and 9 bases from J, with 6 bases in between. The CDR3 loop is CASSYGETQYF. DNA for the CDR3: TGTGCCAGCAGTTACGGGGAGACGCAGTATTTT.

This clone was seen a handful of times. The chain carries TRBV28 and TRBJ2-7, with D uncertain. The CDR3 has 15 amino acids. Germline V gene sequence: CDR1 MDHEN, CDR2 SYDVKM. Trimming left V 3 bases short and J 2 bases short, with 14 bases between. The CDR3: CASSFISSPPYEQYF. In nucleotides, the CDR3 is TGTGCCAGCAGTTTTATTAGCTCACCGCCCTACGAGCAGTACTTC.

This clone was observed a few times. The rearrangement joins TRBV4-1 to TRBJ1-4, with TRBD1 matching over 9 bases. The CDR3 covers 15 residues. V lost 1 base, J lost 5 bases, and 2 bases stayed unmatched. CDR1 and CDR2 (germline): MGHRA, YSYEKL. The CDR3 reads CASSQAGTGNEKLFF. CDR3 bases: TGCGCCAGCAGCCAAGCCGGGACAGGGAATGAAAAACTGTTTTTT.

The CDR3 bases are TGTGCCAGCACTGATACCGGGCAGGGCCCCGGTTCCCAGCATTTT. Its protein is CASTDTGQGPGSQHF. The gene calls are TRBV28 and TRBJ1-5; a weak D match, TRBD1 (5 bases). The germline V and J ends were trimmed by 7 bases and 11 bases, with 24 bases remaining between them. The V gene's germline CDR1 is MDHEN and CDR2 SYDVKM. The CDR3 is 15 residues long.

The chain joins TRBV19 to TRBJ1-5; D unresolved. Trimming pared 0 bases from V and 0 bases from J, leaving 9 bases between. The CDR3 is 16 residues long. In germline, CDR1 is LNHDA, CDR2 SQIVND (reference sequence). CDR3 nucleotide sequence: TGTGCCAGTAGTATAGAGGCGAGGTATAGCAATCAGCCCCAGCATTTT. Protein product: CASSIEARYSNQPQHF.

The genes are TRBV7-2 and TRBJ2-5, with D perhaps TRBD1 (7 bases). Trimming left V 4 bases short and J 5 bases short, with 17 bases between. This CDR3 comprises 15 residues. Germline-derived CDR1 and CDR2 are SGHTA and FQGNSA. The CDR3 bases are TGTGCCAGCAGCTCCCGTGGAGGGGGCTGGGAGACCCAGTACTTC. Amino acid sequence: CASSSRGGGWETQYF. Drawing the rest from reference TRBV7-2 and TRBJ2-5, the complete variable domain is GAGVSQSPSNKVTEKGKDVELRCDPISGHTALYWYRQSLGQGLEFLIYFQGNSAPDKSGLPSDRFSAERTGGSVSTLTIQRTQQEDSAVYLCASSSRGGGWETQYFGPGTRLLVL.

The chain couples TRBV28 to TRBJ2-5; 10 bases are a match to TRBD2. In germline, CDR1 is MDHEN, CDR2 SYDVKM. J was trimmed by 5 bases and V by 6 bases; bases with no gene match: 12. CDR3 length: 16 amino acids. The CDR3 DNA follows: TGTGCCAGCAGCCCCTTTGAGCGGGGGGGCCCGGAGACCCAGTACTTC. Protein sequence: CASSPFERGGPETQYF.

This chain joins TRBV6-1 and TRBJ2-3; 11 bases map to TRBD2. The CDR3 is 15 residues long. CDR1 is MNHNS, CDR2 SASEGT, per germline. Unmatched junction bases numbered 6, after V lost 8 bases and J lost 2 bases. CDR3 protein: CASGASGRITDTQYF. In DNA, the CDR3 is TGTGCCAGCGGAGCTAGCGGGAGGATCACAGATACGCAGTATTTT.

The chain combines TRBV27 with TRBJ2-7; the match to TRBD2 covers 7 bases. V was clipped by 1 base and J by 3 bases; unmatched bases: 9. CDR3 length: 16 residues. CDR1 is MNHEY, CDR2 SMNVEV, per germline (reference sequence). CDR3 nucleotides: TGTGCCAGCAGTTTATGGGGTGGCGGGGGATTCTACGAGCAGTACTTC. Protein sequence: CASSLWGGGGFYEQYF.